This TCR beta chain stems from a study of neoadjuvant anti-PD-1 for oral cavity cancer. About the study: Patients mostly received three to four biweekly nivolumab doses at 3 mg/kg before surgery. Around day 43, patients without progression received a fourth nivolumab dose before surgery.

Analysis of PBMCs was direct, with no culture step. General study points: Each response group had just a few patients in TCR analyses.

Data came from immunoSEQ multiplex PCR; TCRdb stores just in-frame clones and leaves some out. The repertoire consists of about 16,000 clones, with 50% to 65% occurring once and the leading ten covering approximately 2.9%. Turning to this clone: Its specificity is not known.

Germline V CDR1 and CDR2: GTSNPN, SVGIG (reference sequence). V lost 3 bases, J lost 2 bases, and 14 bases lay in between. This CDR3 has 14 residues. The starting material was PBMCs, obtained before nivolumab (anti-PD-1) treatment. The TCR originated in a person aged 35-79 years with oral cavity squamous cell carcinoma. The J gene is TRBJ2-7, the V gene TRBV30; D is tentatively TRBD1 or TRBD2 (7 bases each). CDR3 region: CAWSRTGLAYEQYF. CDR3 in DNA: TGTGCCTGGAGCCGGACAGGACTAGCCTACGAGCAGTACTTC.